This is a list of T cell receptor beta chains from one sample in a study of identical twins. TCRdb redid the calling of the 5' RACE reads with MiXCR, one entry per CDR3 protein. In the table there are hundreds of thousands of distinct CDR3 sequences, 18% of which are singletons. The same data also contributed to another study, on T cells expressing NK-cell markers.

Sequencing used PBMCs. The receptors originated from a woman aged 18-35 years in good health. Each CDR3 is given with its conserved first and last residue. D genes are given only for firm matches. Not all rows give a size; the values are once, few, many and, for expanded clones, a class.

clone_size d_call j_call v_call cdr3_nt cdr3_aa
once TRBD2 TRBJ2-1 TRBV7-2 TGTGCCAGTCTCGGGACTAGCGGGAGGGGGTCCTACAATGAGCAGTTCTTC CASLGTSGRGSYNEQFF
. . TRBJ1-1 TRBV2 TGTGCCAGCAATCGCAGGGAGGACACTGAAGCTTTCTTT CASNRREDTEAFF
. . TRBJ2-6 TRBV12-3/TRBV12-4 TGTGCCACCTCGTGGGGCTCTGGGGCCAACGTCCTGACTTTC CATSWGSGANVLTF
few . TRBJ2-3 TRBV20-1 TGCAGTGCCGGCGTCATGGGAACAGATACGCAGTATTTT CSAGVMGTDTQYF
. TRBD2 TRBJ2-1 TRBV2 TGTGCCAGCAGGAGGTCGTCCGGACTAGCTTTGAATGAGCAGTTCTTC CASRRSSGLALNEQFF
once . TRBJ1-1 TRBV5-1 TGCGCCAGCAGCTCCATACAGGGAACGGGCACTGAAGCTTTCTTT CASSSIQGTGTEAFF
many . TRBJ1-1 TRBV29-1 TGCAGCGTTGTGCCTGGGGCCCTGAACACTGAAGCTTTCTTT CSVVPGALNTEAFF
. . TRBJ1-2 TRBV7-9 TGTGCCAGCAGCTTAGTCACAGAAGATGGCTACACCTTC CASSLVTEDGYTF
. . TRBJ1-1 TRBV14 TGTGCCAGCAGCCAAGGGCGGTTTAATCGGGAAGTGGCTTTCTTT CASSQGRFNREVAFF
few . TRBJ2-3 TRBV5-6 TGTGCCAGCAGCCGACACACAGATACGCAGTATTTT CASSRHTDTQYF
many TRBD2 TRBJ2-1 TRBV20-1 TGCAGTGCTAGACAACCGGGACTAGGAGGGGCGAATGAGCAGTTCTTC CSARQPGLGGANEQFF
few TRBD2 TRBJ2-2 TRBV7-2 TGTGCCAGCAGCGGGAGGGCCGAGGTCGGGGAGCTGTTTTTT CASSGRAEVGELFF
. . TRBJ2-7 TRBV5-1 TGCGCCAGCAGCTTGGAGGGACGGGGTTTGGTGCAGTACTTC CASSLEGRGLVQYF
. TRBD2 TRBJ2-1 TRBV6-1 TGTGCCAGCAGGCAAGCGGGGGCAACCTACAATGAGCAGTTCTTC CASRQAGATYNEQFF
many . TRBJ2-5 TRBV20-1 TGCAGTGCTCCCTGGGCCTCTAGGTCCGGGGGCGTACAAGAGACCCAGTACTTC CSAPWASRSGGVQETQYF
. TRBD2 TRBJ2-1 TRBV7-9 TGTGCCAGCAGCAACCTAGCGGGGGAGCAGTTCTTC CASSNLAGEQFF
. TRBD1 TRBJ1-1 TRBV10-3 TGTGCCATCAGTCCGACAGGGCGGGACGCCAAAGCTTTCTTT CAISPTGRDAKAFF
. . TRBJ2-7 TRBV7-8 TGTGCCAGCAGCTTGGGTCCACTGTCCTACGAGCAGTACTTC CASSLGPLSYEQYF
. . TRBJ1-3 TRBV5-1 TGCGCCAGCAGCCACCCAGACCCTGGAAACACCATATATTTT CASSHPDPGNTIYF
. . TRBJ1-4 TRBV7-9 TGTGCCAGCAGGGCAGGCGGGACTAATGAAAAACTGTTTTTT CASRAGGTNEKLFF
. . TRBJ1-6 TRBV11-2 TGTGCCAGCAGCTTAGCGGAGCCGTTTTCACCCCTCCACTTT CASSLAEPFSPLHF
few . TRBJ2-7 TRBV21-1 TGTGCCAGCAGCAAAGTCGGAGGACAGGGGGCTGGGAACGAGCAGTACTTC CASSKVGGQGAGNEQYF
. . TRBJ1-5 TRBV12-3/TRBV12-4 TGTGCCAGCAGTTTCGGTCCGGGCGTTCAGCCCCAGCATTTT CASSFGPGVQPQHF
many . TRBJ2-3 TRBV14 TGTGCCAGCAGCCAAGGGCGCCACACAGATACGCAGTATTTT CASSQGRHTDTQYF
. . TRBJ2-7 TRBV6-5 TGTGCCAGCAGTTACGACGGCTACTACGAGCAGTACTTC CASSYDGYYEQYF
. . TRBJ1-1 TRBV5-1 TGCGCCAGCAGCCCGACTGTTATAGGGAACACTGAAGCTTTCTTT CASSPTVIGNTEAFF
. TRBD2 TRBJ2-1 TRBV3-1 TGTGCCAGCAGCCCCCAGACTAGCGGGAGGGGGAATGAGCAGTTCTTC CASSPQTSGRGNEQFF
. . TRBJ1-1 TRBV9 TGTGCCAGCAGCGTACTAGGGTCGAACACTGAAGCTTTCTTT CASSVLGSNTEAFF
few TRBD1 TRBJ2-3 TRBV7-9 TGTGCCAGCAGCCTTGGACAGGAGAGGGCCCGAGATACGCAGTATTTT CASSLGQERARDTQYF
few . TRBJ2-1 TRBV20-1 TGCAGTGCTAGAGCCCCTATGGGGGTCTTTTCGAATGAGCAGTTCTTC CSARAPMGVFSNEQFF
. TRBD1 TRBJ2-7 TRBV7-8 TGTGCCAGCAGCAGAACCGGGACAGGGGTCTACGAGCAGTACTTC CASSRTGTGVYEQYF
few . TRBJ2-5 TRBV5-1 TGCGCCAGCAGCTTGAAGTCGGGAGCAGAGACCCAGTACTTC CASSLKSGAETQYF
many . TRBJ2-7 TRBV6-2/TRBV6-3 TGTGCCAGCGCCGGGGGCTACGAGCAGTACTTC CASAGGYEQYF
few . TRBJ2-3 TRBV5-1 TGCGCCAGCAGCTTGGCCTCGGCGGGGGCGGCAGATACGCAGTATTTT CASSLASAGAADTQYF
. TRBD2 TRBJ2-1 TRBV25-1 TGTGCCAGCAGTGCCCCGACTAGCGGGGGGTACAATGAGCAGTTCTTC CASSAPTSGGYNEQFF
few . TRBJ1-2 TRBV10-1 TGCGCCAGCAGTGAGAGACCGAGCTATGGCTACACCTTC CASSERPSYGYTF
few . TRBJ2-1 TRBV6-1 TGTGCCAGCACCCCACTCGAAGTGGGGTCTAATGAGCAGTTCTTC CASTPLEVGSNEQFF
. . TRBJ2-7 TRBV6-2/TRBV6-3 TGTGCCAGCAAGTCATGGGGGTACGAGCAGTACTTC CASKSWGYEQYF
. . TRBJ2-1 TRBV5-1 TGCGCCAGCAGCTCGGTCGGGACCCTCTACAATGAGCAGTTCTTC CASSSVGTLYNEQFF
few . TRBJ2-2 TRBV6-5 TGTGCCAGCAGTTACTCGATTGGCGGGGAGCTGTTTTTT CASSYSIGGELFF
. . TRBJ2-1 TRBV20-1 TGCAGTGCTTCCGGGACGAATTACAATGAGCAGTTCTTC CSASGTNYNEQFF
. TRBD2 TRBJ2-1 TRBV6-2/TRBV6-3 TGTGCCAGCAGTTACATGAGCGGGAGGGGATTCTACAATGAGCAGTTCTTC CASSYMSGRGFYNEQFF
. . TRBJ2-7 TRBV10-3 TGTGCCATCAGTGGTAAACGCGAAGCGGGCGAGCAGTACTTC CAISGKREAGEQYF
. . TRBJ2-1 TRBV2 TGTGCCAGCAGCAAAGAGGGCGGGGCGTTCGAGCAGTTCTTC CASSKEGGAFEQFF
. TRBD2 TRBJ2-7 TRBV20-1 TGCAGTGCAGAGGCGCGGGACTACCCGGACGAGCAGTACTTC CSAEARDYPDEQYF
few . TRBJ2-2 TRBV20-1 TGCAGTGCTAGAGAGAGGGAGTGGGCGCTGTTTTTT CSAREREWALFF
few . TRBJ2-1 TRBV3-1 TGTGCCAGCAGCCAGACACTAGCTGTTGGTCCGTTCTTC CASSQTLAVGPFF
. . TRBJ2-5 TRBV9 TGTGCCAGCAGCGGAGACCCTCTATGGGGGGCAGAGACCCAGTACTTC CASSGDPLWGAETQYF
. . TRBJ2-3 TRBV18 TGTGCCAGCTCACCAAGTACGAGCACAGATACGCAGTATTTT CASSPSTSTDTQYF
once . TRBJ2-7 TRBV4-3 TGCGCCAGCAGCCAAGTCGTCGGGCAGAAGACCTACGAGCAGTACTTC CASSQVVGQKTYEQYF
. . TRBJ2-2 TRBV4-3 TGCGCCAGCAGCCTCCAGAGTAGGTCGGCCGGGGAGCTGTTTTTT CASSLQSRSAGELFF
. TRBD2 TRBJ2-3 TRBV10-3 TGTGCCATCAGTGAAGGGCGGGGGTCACACACAGATACGCAGTATTTT CAISEGRGSHTDTQYF
. TRBD2 TRBJ2-6 TRBV4-2 TGTGCCAGCAGCCAAGATCCAACTAGCGGGGTAACTGGGGCCAACGTCCTGACTTTC CASSQDPTSGVTGANVLTF
. TRBD1 TRBJ2-1 TRBV20-1 TGCAGTGCCCCGGGGACAGGGCGGGACAATGAGCAGTTCTTC CSAPGTGRDNEQFF
. TRBD1 TRBJ1-1 TRBV14 TGTGCCAGCAGTCAGGGGGCCGTCGCTGGGGCTTTCTTT CASSQGAVAGAFF
few TRBD2 TRBJ2-1 TRBV6-1 TGTGCCAGCAAGGGCCAGCGGGGAATTAATGAGCAGTTCTTC CASKGQRGINEQFF
. . TRBJ2-7 TRBV5-6 TGTGCCAGCAGCTTTCTTCGGGACGCAACCTACGAGCAGTACTTC CASSFLRDATYEQYF